The next 12 T cell receptor beta chains were all read from a single sample in a study of T cells in Graves' hyperthyroidism and ophthalmopathy. What was amplified from RNA transcripts were TCR beta CDR3 regions. The HTBI set primed first-round TCR CDR3 RT-PCR. TCRdb passed the multiplex PCR reads through MiXCR, listing each CDR3 protein once. The sample carries fewer than 600,000 distinct CDR3 sequences, 14% recorded once. Input material: blood. Every receptor here comes from a woman in her 40s with Graves' hyperthyroidism.

This clonotype has ten or more counts. The J gene is TRBJ2-6, the V gene TRBV30, with 9 bases matching TRBD1. V lost 0 bases to trimming and J lost 3 bases; unmatched junction nucleotides: 12. The germline CDR1 and CDR2 sequences are GTSNPN and SVGIG (reference sequence). This CDR3 is built from 19 residues. This CDR3 reads CAWSVLHRGQGRGANVLTF. The CDR3 coding sequence is TGTGCCTGGAGTGTACTGCACAGGGGGCAAGGGCGTGGGGCCAACGTCCTGACTTTC.

This clonotype was counted at least ten times. The chain has TRBV28 and TRBJ2-7; no clear D. CDR1 and CDR2 from the germline V gene are MDHEN and SYDVKM. The V end was cut by 5 bases, the J end by 5 bases, with 10 bases between. The CDR3 spans 12 residues. The CDR3 region has the DNA TGTGCCAGCAGTCCCCGGCCAAACGAGCAGTACTTC. Amino acid sequence: CASSPRPNEQYF.

This clonotype was seen ten or more times. The chain links TRBV3-1 to TRBJ2-7; perhaps TRBD1 as D (6 bases). CDR1 LGHDT and CDR2 YNNKEL come from the germline V gene (reference sequence). V gave up 2 bases and J gave up 0 bases, with 8 bases separating them. The CDR3 is 14 amino acids. The CDR3 DNA sequence: TGTGCCAGCAGCCAAAGGACAGCCTCCTACGAGCAGTACTTC. Translated, it gives CASSQRTASYEQYF.

This clonotype has at least ten counts. The rearrangement links TRBV28 to TRBJ2-7, with D tentatively TRBD2 (6 bases). Trimming stripped 6 bases from V and 2 bases from J, with 14 bases between. There are 14 residues in the CDR3. CDR1 is MDHEN and CDR2 is SYDVKM in the germline V gene. CDR3 amino acids: CASRGNGGAYEQYF. The CDR3 coding sequence is TGTGCCAGCAGGGGGAACGGGGGTGCCTACGAGCAGTACTTC.

The rearrangement links TRBV10-3 to TRBJ2-5, with 13 bases aligning to TRBD2. With V trimmed by 3 bases and J by 8 bases, 9 bases remained unmatched. The CDR3 consists of 16 residues. Germline V gene lookup returns CDR1 ENHRY and CDR2 SYGVKD. The DNA for the CDR3 is TGTGCCATCAGTGATCAACTAGCGGGAGGGGGTGAAACCCAGTACTTC. Its translation: CAISDQLAGGGETQYF.

CDR3 sequence (DNA): TGTGCCAGCAGCCAAGTGACAGGGGGTTTAGGTAATGAAAAACTGTTTTTT. Encoded protein: CASSQVTGGLGNEKLFF. The rearrangement uses TRBV3-1 and TRBJ1-4; 9 positions match TRBD1. V shed 1 base, J shed 4 bases, and the junction held 7 bases outside the gene matches. CDR1 and CDR2 from the germline V gene are LGHDT and YNNKEL (reference sequence). The CDR3 is made up of 17 amino acids.

In its sample, this clonotype was seen many times. The chain links TRBV5-1 to TRBJ2-7, with TRBD2 matching over 7 bases. The CDR3 sequence is 15 residues long. Germline assignment: CDR1 SGHRS and CDR2 YFSETQ. After removal of 0 bases from V and 0 bases from J, the junction contained 3 bases not matched to a gene. CDR3 amino acids: CASSLDGGSSYEQYF. DNA for the CDR3: TGCGCCAGCAGCTTGGACGGCGGGAGCTCCTACGAGCAGTACTTC.

As for this clonotype: At one of its ends the junction is not consistent with the germline gene, which may arise from a read error. CDR3 in amino acids: CASSRPSAGNTEAFF. CDR3 DNA sequence: TGCGCCAGCAGCCGCCCGTCGGCCGGGAACACTGAAGCTTTCTTT. The V gene is TRBV12-3 or TRBV12-4, the J gene TRBJ1-1; D gene unclear. The CDR3 consists of 15 residues.

This clonotype was seen many times. The chain employs TRBV27 and TRBJ2-2, with D possibly being TRBD2 (5 bases). The CDR3 contains 16 residues. Trimming removed 5 bases from V and 1 base from J, with 14 bases in between. Germline V gene sequence: CDR1 MNHEY, CDR2 SMNVEV (reference sequence). CDR3 bases: TGTGCCAGCAGTCCCGAGCGGTATATGAACACCGGGGAGCTGTTTTTT. Protein product: CASSPERYMNTGELFF.

This clonotype showed up many times. The CDR3, as DNA: TGTGCCAGCAGTTTTCTGAGGGGGGGTAATCAGCCCCAGCATTTT. This codes for CASSFLRGGNQPQHF. This chain uses TRBV28 with TRBJ1-5; D is possibly TRBD1 (6 bases). Germline CDR1 MDHEN, CDR2 SYDVKM. Between the trimmed V and J ends, which lost 3 bases and 4 bases, there was a span of 13 bases. This CDR3 comprises 15 residues.

This clonotype has just a few counts. The chain links TRBV5-1 to TRBJ1-1; no firm D call. Trimming took off 3 bases at V and 4 bases at J, with 16 bases between the two ends. The germline V gene encodes CDR1 SGHRS and CDR2 YFSETQ. The CDR3 totals 15 residues. CDR3 coding DNA: TGCGCCAGCAGCTCCTCCACTGACGGATTCACTGAAGCTTTCTTT. It translates to CASSSSTDGFTEAFF.

The sample holds many counts of this clonotype. This sequence joins TRBV5-1 and TRBJ2-4, with TRBD1 as a possible D gene (5 bases). The CDR3 has 14 amino acids. Trimming took off 4 bases at V and 4 bases at J, with 12 bases between the two ends. Germline CDR1 and CDR2: SGHRS and YFSETQ. CDR3 in DNA: TGCGCCAGCAGCCCTTCGACAGCAAAAAACATTCAGTACTTC. It specifies CASSPSTAKNIQYF.